The present T cell receptor beta chain was sequenced within a study of shared clonotypes between healthy human individuals. Study summary: The plates for each donor numbered three CD4 naive, three CD4 memory, two CD8 naive and one CD8 memory.

Authors' methods: Junction-only sequences without quality scores were provided by ImmunoSEQ, so filtering was different. Clones were read by immunoSEQ multiplex PCR, and TCRdb kept only the in-frame ones, dropping some. Clone size and V and J calls were adopted from that table, with D and trimming inferred from the DNA. The table has around 340,000 clones, roughly 80% seen once. Per the germline V gene, CDR1 is LGHNA and CDR2 is YSLEER. The length of the CDR3 is 15 residues. V gave up 0 bases and J gave up 4 bases, with 12 bases separating them. This receptor was taken from a man aged 25-45 years in good health. The specimen was memory CD4+ T cells sorted from blood. Noted subset: CD45RA-negative fraction. The rearrangement joins TRBV4-3 to TRBJ1-1; D uncertain. CDR3 sequence: CASSQDIGDSTEAFF. In nucleotides, the CDR3 is TGCGCCAGCAGCCAAGATATCGGGGATAGCACTGAAGCTTTCTTT.